The 21 T cell receptor beta chains below come from one sample, sequenced in a study of blood T cell repertoires in COVID-19 (dated by TCRdb to the early 2020s). Libraries were built with the immunoSEQ multiplex PCR assay. In its TCRdb copy, this immuneACCESS table keeps in-frame sequences only and misses some clones. Where compared with another copy, unresolved V genes explain less than half of these, and the others have no known cause. This sample lists some 45,000 clones; approximately 80% were detected once. Around 20% of the sample is taken by the ten largest. Material: peripheral blood. The receptors here all came from an older man with acute or convalescent COVID-19.

The V and J genes are TRBV29-1 and TRBJ2-1; D is possibly TRBD1 (6 bases). The CDR3 runs 17 residues. V lost 5 bases and J lost 0, with 20 bases in between. Germline V gene sequence: CDR1 SQVTM, CDR2 ANQGSEA. This CDR3 is CSVLKGTPDSSYNEQFF. The DNA of the CDR3 is TGCAGCGTTCTAAAAGGGACACCCGATAGCTCCTACAATGAGCAGTTCTTC.

The CDR3 is CASSPQGTGELFF. Here the CDR3 DNA reads TGCGCCAGCAGCCCGCAGGGCACCGGGGAGCTGTTTTTT. V and J are TRBV5-1 and TRBJ2-2, with TRBD1 as a possible D gene (5 bases). The CDR3 extends over 13 amino acids. CDR1 is SGHRS and CDR2 is YFSETQ in the germline V gene. V lost 4 bases to trimming and J lost 4 bases, with 8 bases between them. The whole variable domain, filled in from reference TRBV5-1 and TRBJ2-2, reads KAGVTQTPRYLIKTRGQQVTLSCSPISGHRSVSWYQQTPGQGLQFLFEYFSETQRNKGNFPGRFSGRQFSNSRSEMNVSTLELGDSALYLCASSPQGTGELFFGEGSRLTVL.

The chain recombines TRBV10-1 with TRBJ2-1; 9 bases line up with TRBD1. The germline gives CDR1 WNHNN, CDR2 SYGVQD (reference sequence). This CDR3 is 14 amino acids long. V dropped 11 bases and J dropped 4; count of bases not matched to a gene: 9. The CDR3 DNA reads as TGCGCCCCCAGCCCCGGACAGGGGTACAATGAGCAGTTCTTC. It yields the protein CAPSPGQGYNEQFF.

The V and J genes are TRBV27 and TRBJ1-5; TRBD1 is a possible D gene (6 bases). The CDR3 covers 16 residues. Trimming removed 0 bases at V and 1 base at J, with 10 bases between. Germline lookup yields CDR1 MNHEY and CDR2 SMNVEV (reference sequence). For the CDR3, the DNA is TGTGCCAGCAGTTTATCTCCACAGGGCAGCAATCAGCCCCAGCATTTT. This gives the protein CASSLSPQGSNQPQHF.

The CDR3 here is CASSVRTSGRTDTQYF. In nucleotides, the CDR3 is TGTGCCAGCAGCGTGAGGACTAGCGGACGCACAGATACGCAGTATTTT. The chain has TRBV9 and TRBJ2-3, with TRBD2 identical over 10 bases. The trim removed 2 bases at V and 1 base at J, leaving 4 bases unmatched. Germline CDR1 is SGDLS and CDR2 is YYNGEE. The CDR3 consists of 16 residues.

Note on this clone: Other DNA sequences within the sample encode an identical CDR3. The chain employs TRBV18 and TRBJ1-5, with 9 bases lining up with TRBD1. V gave up 3 bases and J gave up 4 bases; unmatched junction bases: 1. The CDR3 spans 14 residues. Germline CDR1 reads KGHSH; CDR2 reads LQKENI. The CDR3 region is CASSPGTGNQPQHF. CDR3 bases: TGTGCCAGCTCACCCGGGACAGGGAATCAGCCCCAGCATTTT.

Within the sample, this clone is medium-sized. The V gene is TRBV7-2, the J gene TRBJ2-3, with 8 bases matching TRBD2. V lost 4 bases, J lost 2 bases, and 8 bases stayed unmatched. CDR3 length: 16 amino acids. The germline CDR1 and CDR2 sequences are SGHTA and FQGNSA. The CDR3 is CASSSAGTRNTDTQYF. CDR3 DNA: TGTGCCAGCAGCTCCGCCGGGACTAGAAACACAGATACGCAGTATTTT.

The CDR3 reads CAWSVGGFRQPQHF. The CDR3 coding sequence is TGTGCCTGGAGTGTTGGCGGGTTTAGGCAGCCCCAGCATTTT. The chain carries TRBV30 and TRBJ1-5; D is undetermined. Germline loops: CDR1 GTSNPN, CDR2 SVGIG (reference sequence). The CDR3 runs to 14 residues. With 0 bases removed from V and 7 bases from J, the gap between germline ends came to 13 bases.

The V call is TRBV18, the J call TRBJ1-3, with no clear D. This CDR3 region has 14 residues. V was cut by 2 bases and J by 2 bases, with 7 bases left in between. Germline V lookup: CDR1 KGHSH, CDR2 LQKENI. CDR3 sequence (DNA): TGTGCCAGCTCACCAGAGAGGACTGGAAACACCATATATTTT. Protein: CASSPERTGNTIYF.

The V call is TRBV6-5, the J call TRBJ1-5; 8 bases map to TRBD1. The junction had 8 bases not matched to a gene; V was cut back by 7 bases and J by 9 bases. This CDR3 comprises 13 residues. The germline CDR1 and CDR2 sequences are MNHEY and SVGAGI. CDR3 region: CASTGQGIAPQHF. CDR3 sequence (DNA): TGTGCCAGCACCGGACAGGGTATCGCGCCCCAGCATTTT.

V and J are TRBV7-9 and TRBJ1-6; perhaps TRBD1 as D (6 bases). Germline CDR1 and CDR2: SEHNR and FQNEAQ (reference sequence). The V gene lost 4 bases and the J gene lost 8 bases, with 15 bases spanning the gap. The CDR3 has 15 residues. The CDR3 loop reads CASSSTGSIDSPLHF. The CDR3 DNA sequence: TGTGCCAGCAGCTCCACAGGGAGTATCGATTCACCCCTCCACTTT.

The V gene is TRBV11-1, the J gene TRBJ2-2; D is possibly TRBD2 (5 bases). The CDR3 is 16 residues long. Between the trimmed V and J ends, which lost 0 bases and 6 bases, there was a span of 14 bases. Germline lookup yields CDR1 SGHAT and CDR2 FQDESV (reference sequence). CDR3 coding DNA: TGTGCCAGCAGCTTAGCGTCGCTTCGGGGTCCCGGGGAGCTGTTTTTT. Encoded protein: CASSLASLRGPGELFF.

V usage is TRBV7-8 and J usage is TRBJ1-5; TRBD1 matches at 9 bases. CDR1 and CDR2 from the germline V gene are SGHVS and FQNEAQ. CDR3 length: 15 amino acids. The ends lost 1 base at V and 5 bases at J; junction bases unmatched: 3. The CDR3 loop reads CASSLGDREHQPQHF. The DNA for the CDR3 is TGTGCCAGCAGCTTAGGGGACAGGGAGCATCAGCCCCAGCATTTT. Filled out from reference TRBV7-8 and TRBJ1-5, the complete variable domain reads GAGVSQSPRYKVAKRGQDVALRCDPISGHVSLFWYQQALGQGPEFLTYFQNEAQLDKSGLPSDRFFAERPEGSVSTLKIQRTQQEDSAVYLCASSLGDREHQPQHFGDGTRLSIL.

J is TRBJ1-5 and V is TRBV19, with D perhaps TRBD1 (5 bases). The V end lost 6 bases, the J end lost 1 base, and 19 bases lay between the germline ends. The CDR3 contains 17 residues. Germline V gene lookup returns CDR1 LNHDA and CDR2 SQIVND (reference sequence). CDR3 bases: TGTGCCAGTAGCTCCTATCCCCGGGAGGGGAGCAATCAGCCCCAGCATTTT. It codes for CASSSYPREGSNQPQHF.

V and J are TRBV6-5 and TRBJ1-5; D may be TRBD1 (5 bases). This CDR3 comprises 16 residues. CDR1 is MNHEY and CDR2 is SVGAGI in the germline V gene. Between the trimmed V and J ends, which lost 0 bases and 4 bases, there was a span of 13 bases. CDR3 sequence reads: CASSYSFRQLNQPQHF. For the CDR3, the DNA is TGTGCCAGCAGTTACTCGTTCCGACAGCTTAATCAGCCCCAGCATTTT.

The table lists this clone with a few counts. The J gene is TRBJ1-2, the V gene TRBV6-2 or TRBV6-3; D may be TRBD1 (5 bases). Germline CDR1 MNHEY, CDR2 SVGEGT. The V end was cut by 3 bases, the J end by 0 bases, with 14 bases between. The CDR3 extends over 16 amino acids. CDR3 loop: CASSYTMGQTNYGYTF. CDR3 coding DNA: TGTGCCAGCAGTTATACCATGGGGCAGACTAACTATGGCTACACCTTC.

This rearrangement joins TRBV11-2 to TRBJ2-7, with D perhaps TRBD2 (7 bases). CDR1 SGHAT and CDR2 FQNNGV come from the germline V gene. The CDR3 is made up of 15 amino acids. The V gene lost 1 base and the J gene lost 0 bases, with 10 bases spanning the gap. The CDR3 nucleotides are TGTGCCAGCAGCTTAGCTCGGGGGGCCTCCTACGAGCAGTACTTC. This sequence encodes CASSLARGASYEQYF. The full variable domain, in which reference TRBV11-2 and TRBJ2-7 provide the parts outside the CDR3, is EAGVAQSPRYKIIEKRQSVAFWCNPISGHATLYWYQQILGQGPKLLIQFQNNGVVDDSQLPKDRFSAERLKGVDSTLKIQPAKLEDSAVYLCASSLARGASYEQYFGPGTRLTVT.

The V call is TRBV29-1, the J call TRBJ1-1; 11 nucleotides align to TRBD1. There are 14 residues in the CDR3. V dropped 7 bases and J dropped 5; count of bases not matched to a gene: 9. Germline-derived CDR1 and CDR2 are SQVTM and ANQGSEA. The DNA of the CDR3 is TGCAGCGCGTGGACAGGGGGCGCTCGGACTGAAGCTTTCTTT. This gives the protein CSAWTGGARTEAFF.

The chain has TRBV7-9 and TRBJ2-7; D is perhaps TRBD2 (5 bases). Germline lookup yields CDR1 SEHNR and CDR2 FQNEAQ (reference sequence). Trimming took off 1 base at V and 2 bases at J, with 6 bases between the two ends. The CDR3 has 13 residues. The CDR3: CASSLVGTYEQYF. The CDR3 nucleotides are TGTGCCAGCAGCTTAGTCGGGACCTACGAGCAGTACTTC.

The chain uses TRBV5-5 and TRBJ2-7, with 7 positions matching TRBD1. This CDR3 comprises 15 residues. Losses at the gene ends were 4 bases for V and 0 bases for J; bases not matched to a gene: 7. Germline-derived CDR1 and CDR2 are SGHKS and YYEKEE (reference sequence). This CDR3 is CASSPRDRFSYEQYF. In nucleotides, the CDR3 is TGTGCCAGCAGCCCCCGGGACAGATTCTCCTACGAGCAGTACTTC.

V is TRBV11-3 and J is TRBJ2-3; a weak D match, TRBD2 (6 bases). This CDR3 has 16 residues. V lost 5 bases and J 2 bases, leaving 17 bases between the germline ends. Germline assignment: CDR1 SGHNT and CDR2 YENEEA. The CDR3 is CASSPSFGRDTDTQYF. CDR3 in DNA: TGTGCCAGCAGCCCCTCCTTCGGGCGGGACACAGATACGCAGTATTTT.